Below, 14 T cell receptor beta chains from the same sample are listed, as sequenced in a study of blood T cell repertoires in COVID-19. Method: immunoSEQ multiplex PCR; TCRdb's copy keeps in-frame clones and lacks some. The table shows 300,000 to 400,000 clones, with approximately 86% occurring only once. Source material: PBMCs or T cells enriched from blood (not recorded which). These receptor sequences come from a woman aged 40 to 50 with acute COVID-19.

This chain links TRBV29-1 with TRBJ1-2; D unresolved. The length of the CDR3 is 13 residues. The V end lost 6 bases, the J end lost 8 bases, and 19 bases lay between the germline ends. Per the germline V gene, CDR1 is SQVTM and CDR2 is ANQGSEA. The DNA for the CDR3 is TGCAGCGTCCCAGACGTGGCAGGTGCAGGCTACACCTTC. Translated, it gives CSVPDVAGAGYTF.

J is TRBJ2-2 and V is TRBV6-4; D remains unclear. Trimming took 4 bases from V and 4 from J, leaving 7 bases between them. The germline gives CDR1 MRHNA, CDR2 SNTAGT. CDR3 length equals 13 residues. CDR3 in amino acids: CASSVTGTGELFF. The CDR3 coding sequence is TGTGCCAGCAGTGTCACGGGCACCGGGGAGCTGTTTTTT.

The chain joins TRBV19 to TRBJ1-1, with a possible D match to TRBD1 (6 bases). V was trimmed by 8 bases and J by 4 bases, leaving 17 bases between them. The CDR3 sequence is 14 residues long. The germline gives CDR1 LNHDA, CDR2 SQIVND (reference sequence). CDR3 sequence (DNA): TGTGCCAGTCAAGAACAGGGCGTCGGCACTGAAGCTTTCTTT. It is translated as CASQEQGVGTEAFF.

The gene calls are TRBV6-4 and TRBJ2-3, with 11 bases identical to TRBD2. V shed 2 bases and J 2 bases; nucleotides not matched to a gene: 6. The CDR3 length is 17 residues. Per germline, CDR1 MRHNA and CDR2 SNTAGT. The CDR3 reads CASSDRRTSGPTDTQYF. The CDR3 DNA reads as TGTGCCAGCAGTGACCGGAGGACTAGCGGGCCCACAGATACGCAGTATTTT.

The chain uses TRBV5-1 and TRBJ1-1; 8 positions agree with TRBD1. The CDR3 spans 16 residues. The J segment lost 7 bases and the V segment lost 3 bases, leaving 14 bases of the junction unmatched. CDR1 is SGHRS, CDR2 YFSETQ, per germline. CDR3 loop: CASSSLLGQGAVEAFF. The DNA for the CDR3 is TGCGCCAGCAGCTCTCTACTAGGCCAGGGGGCCGTTGAAGCTTTCTTT.

The V and J genes are TRBV27 and TRBJ2-1; TRBD2 matches at 10 bases. V dropped 6 bases and J dropped 4; count of bases not matched to a gene: 6. The CDR3 consists of 15 residues. Germline CDR1 and CDR2: MNHEY and SMNVEV (reference sequence). In DNA, the CDR3 is TGTGCCAGCAGGACCTTAGCGGGGGGTTACAATGAGCAGTTCTTC. It yields the protein CASRTLAGGYNEQFF.

The chain carries TRBV28 and TRBJ2-5; D may be TRBD2 (5 bases). CDR1 and CDR2 (germline): MDHEN, SYDVKM. V was trimmed by 6 bases and J by 5 bases, leaving 25 bases between them. The CDR3 contains 17 residues. The CDR3 nucleotides are TGTGCCAGCAGCAAGGCCGGTGGCGGAGGCCGGTTGGAGACCCAGTACTTC. Translated: CASSKAGGGGRLETQYF.

The genes are TRBV10-3 and TRBJ1-3; D perhaps matches TRBD1 (6 bases). CDR3 length equals 14 residues. In germline, CDR1 is ENHRY, CDR2 SYGVKD. V gave up 10 bases and J gave up 1 base, with 14 bases separating them. CDR3 nucleotides: TGTGCCACCTTCGACAGGACGTCTGGAAACACCATATATTTT. This encodes CATFDRTSGNTIYF.

The chain carries TRBV3-1 (or the pseudogene TRBV3-2) and TRBJ1-5; 11 bases are a match to TRBD1. The CDR3 length is 17 residues. Germline CDR1 is LGHDT and CDR2 is YNNKEL (reference sequence). The V and J ends lost 3 bases and 1 base, in that order; junction bases with no gene match: 5. CDR3 amino acids: CASSQGTGGGSNQPQHF. In DNA, the CDR3 is TGTGCCAGCAGCCAGGGGACAGGGGGAGGGAGCAATCAGCCCCAGCATTTT.

The V call is TRBV18, the J call TRBJ1-5; 9 bases agree with TRBD1. The V and J ends lost 4 bases and 9 bases, in that order; junction bases with no gene match: 10. The CDR3 length is 15 residues. The germline V gene encodes CDR1 KGHSH and CDR2 LQKENI. The CDR3 loop is CASSRSGQGRRPQHF. For the CDR3, the DNA is TGTGCCAGCTCACGGTCGGGACAGGGTAGGAGGCCCCAGCATTTT.

In its sample, this clone was seen once. The gene calls are TRBV4-2 and TRBJ1-4, with 9 bases fitting TRBD1. Germline trimming cut 1 base from V and 6 bases from J; bases unmatched to any gene: 6. Germline CDR1 and CDR2: LGHNA and YNFKEQ. The CDR3 is 16 amino acids. CDR3 sequence reads: CASSQGTGVGDEKLFF. CDR3 DNA: TGTGCCAGCAGCCAAGGGACAGGGGTCGGGGATGAAAAACTGTTTTTT.

The chain uses TRBV5-4 and TRBJ2-3, with 13 bases that match TRBD2. This CDR3 is 18 amino acids long. Germline V gives CDR1 SGHNT, CDR2 YYREEE (reference sequence). With V trimmed by 0 bases and J by 1 base, 5 bases remained unmatched. The CDR3 spells CASSLGTSGRRGTDTQYF. DNA for the CDR3: TGTGCCAGCAGCTTGGGGACTAGCGGGAGAAGGGGCACAGATACGCAGTATTTT. Based on the CDR3 plus reference TRBV5-4 and TRBJ2-3, the full variable domain is ETGVTQSPTHLIKTRGQQVTLRCSSQSGHNTVSWYQQALGQGPQFIFQYYREEENGRGNFPPRFSGLQFPNYSSELNVNALELDDSALYLCASSLGTSGRRGTDTQYFGPGTRLTVL.

J is TRBJ1-2 and V is TRBV6-2 or TRBV6-3; 7 positions match TRBD1. The CDR3 consists of 15 residues. Germline CDR1 reads MNHEY; CDR2 reads SVGEGT. Germline trimming cut 0 bases from V and 4 bases from J; bases unmatched to any gene: 5. The DNA of the CDR3 is TGTGCCAGCAGTTACTCGAGGGGGCGCATCTATGGCTACACCTTC. Its protein is CASSYSRGRIYGYTF.

V gene TRBV7-2 combines with J gene TRBJ2-3; D gene uncertain. The CDR3 loop spans 14 amino acids. Germline CDR1 is SGHTA and CDR2 is FQGNSA. V was clipped by 2 bases and J by 4 bases, with 10 bases between them. The CDR3 DNA reads TGTGCCAGCAGCTTACCCGGTTTTGCAGATACGCAGTATTTT. Its translation is CASSLPGFADTQYF.